This TCR beta chain was captured by sequencing in a study of beta chain features in type 1 diabetes. Study conclusions and caveats: Possible PCR preference for shorter templates applied equally to patients and controls. Moderately but significantly shorter TCRB CDR3s were found in Type 1 diabetes patients in all four CD4+ subsets. Individuals with type 1 diabetes displayed fewer insertions and more deletions at VDJ junctions.

Expressed TCRB transcripts got sequenced, as all isolated RNA was reverse transcribed. Assay: immunoSEQ multiplex PCR; the TCRdb copy retains only in-frame clones and omits some. The data show 120,000 or so clones, roughly 17% seen once. Averaging around 120 mL, one heparinised blood draw was given by each donor. CD4+ naive, central memory, regulatory and stem cell-like memory subsets were isolated by sorting on CD45RO/CCR7/CD25/CD127/CD95/CD27. Regarding this clone: The antigen is unknown.

This CDR3 region has 15 residues. CDR1 is SGHRS, CDR2 YFSETQ, per germline. The V end lost 0 bases, the J end lost 3 bases, and 10 bases lay between the germline ends. This TCR was sampled from a young man with type 1 diabetes. J is TRBJ1-5 and V is TRBV5-1; no clear D gene. The specimen was central memory CD4+ T cells from blood. The CDR3 DNA is TGCGCCAGCAGCTTGGCGGCAGGAATCAATCAGCCCCAGCATTTT. This sequence encodes CASSLAAGINQPQHF.